The 30 T cell receptor beta chains below come from one sample, sequenced in a study of T cells in localized non-small cell lung cancer. The assay was immunoSEQ multiplex PCR, and TCRdb's table has in-frame clones only and misses some. The repertoire consists of fewer than 90,000 clones, with roughly 80% occurring once and the leading ten covering 15% to 20%. The sample in question was PBMCs, obtained before any cancer treatment. Source of these receptors: a man between 40 and 69 years old with stage II squamous cell lung carcinoma.

The chain employs TRBV28 and TRBJ1-6, with TRBD1 matching 8 bases. Germline V gene data show CDR1 as MDHEN and CDR2 as SYDVKM. This CDR3 is 14 amino acids long. V trimming: 4 bases; J trimming: 6 bases; junction bases outside the gene matches: 2. CDR3 sequence (DNA): TGTGCCAGCAGTTGGACAGGGTTTAATTCACCCCTCCACTTT. Encoded protein: CASSWTGFNSPLHF.

Notes on this clone: Its ends do not fully match the called genes, so a read error is possible. This sequence joins TRBV7-7 and TRBJ2-2, with D perhaps matching TRBD1 (6 bases). Germline lookup yields CDR1 SSHAT and CDR2 FNYEAQ (reference sequence). The CDR3 totals 14 residues. CDR3 nucleotides: TGTGCTAGCAGCTTAACAGGGAGCACCGGGGAGCTGTTTTTT. Encoded protein: CASSLTGSTGELFF.

This chain uses TRBV28 with TRBJ1-2; no firm D call. The germline V gene has CDR1 MDHEN and CDR2 SYDVKM. V was cut by 7 bases and J by 4 bases, with 13 bases left in between. The CDR3 sequence is 13 residues long. The CDR3 here is CASTLGTGYGYTF. CDR3 in DNA: TGTGCCAGCACGCTGGGCACGGGCTATGGCTACACCTTC.

This clone was counted at least ten times. The genes are TRBV18 and TRBJ1-2, with unresolved D. In germline, CDR1 is KGHSH, CDR2 LQKENI. The CDR3 runs to 13 residues. The V end was cut by 3 bases, the J end by 7 bases, with 12 bases between. The CDR3 coding sequence is TGTGCCAGCTCACCCCGGACGGCCAGTGGCTACACCTTC. Protein: CASSPRTASGYTF.

The V and J genes are TRBV6-6 and TRBJ1-2; 8 nucleotides align to TRBD1. Germline lookup yields CDR1 MNHNY and CDR2 SVGAGI (reference sequence). Losses at the gene ends were 5 bases for V and 2 bases for J; bases not matched to a gene: 7. CDR3 length: 15 residues. CDR3 protein: CASSVDYRGNYGYTF. CDR3 coding DNA: TGTGCCAGCAGTGTAGACTACAGGGGGAACTATGGCTACACCTTC.

The chain combines TRBV7-3 with TRBJ1-5; weak D call: TRBD1 (6 bases). Germline assignment: CDR1 SGHTA and CDR2 FQGTGA. This CDR3 has 14 amino acids. Trimming pared 2 bases from V and 4 bases from J, leaving 9 bases between. The CDR3 sequence: CASSLGGRNQPQHF. CDR3 DNA: TGTGCCAGCAGCTTAGGGGGGCGTAATCAGCCCCAGCATTTT.

This chain's CDR3 is CASSSTTSGAYNEQFF. The DNA of the CDR3 is TGCGCCAGCAGCTCCACTACTAGCGGGGCCTACAATGAGCAGTTCTTC. This chain links TRBV4-1 with TRBJ2-1, with 10 bases aligning to TRBD2. The CDR3 sequence is 16 residues long. CDR1 and CDR2 (germline): MGHRA, YSYEKL. V lost 5 bases to trimming and J lost 2 bases; unmatched junction nucleotides: 6.

The rearrangement uses TRBV4-2 and TRBJ1-1; D gene unclear. Trimming took 4 bases from V and 0 from J, leaving 12 bases between them. CDR1 and CDR2 from the germline V gene are LGHNA and YNFKEQ. The CDR3 extends over 15 amino acids. In DNA form, the CDR3 reads TGTGCCAGCAGCCGGGAGTCGACGGTGAACACTGAAGCTTTCTTT. It is translated as CASSRESTVNTEAFF.

This chain connects TRBV28 to TRBJ2-5; D may be TRBD1 (6 bases). There are 17 residues in the CDR3. Looked up from germline, CDR1 is MDHEN and CDR2 is SYDVKM. V lost 2 bases and J lost 2, with 18 bases in between. DNA for the CDR3: TGTGCCAGCAGTTTAAGGGCAGGGGTGGGGATACAAGAGACCCAGTACTTC. Its translation is CASSLRAGVGIQETQYF.

This chain joins TRBV6-5 and TRBJ2-7; weak D call: TRBD2 (6 bases). Germline values: CDR1 MNHEY, CDR2 SVGAGI. Trimming cost V 6 bases and J 0 bases, with 12 bases left between them. This CDR3 comprises 14 residues. In DNA, the CDR3 is TGTGCCAGCAGCCCTCGGGACTCCTCCTACGAGCAGTACTTC. This encodes CASSPRDSSYEQYF.

This chain uses TRBV5-8 with TRBJ1-4; no clear D. Per germline, CDR1 SGHTS and CDR2 YDEGEE. Trimming stripped 2 bases from V and 8 bases from J, with 13 bases between. The CDR3 is 14 amino acids. CDR3 region: CASSFGVLDEKLFF. DNA of the CDR3: TGTGCCAGCAGCTTTGGGGTTTTGGACGAAAAACTGTTTTTT. Variable domain in full (rest from reference TRBV5-8 and TRBJ1-4): EAGVTQSPTHLIKTRGQQATLRCSPISGHTSVYWYQQALGLGLQFLLWYDEGEERNRGNFPPRFSGRQFPNYSSELNVNALELEDSALYLCASSFGVLDEKLFFGSGTQLSVL.

This clone was counted once. A junction end diverges from the germline sequence, so it may reflect a read error. The chain carries TRBV11-2 and TRBJ2-7, with TRBD1 identical over 11 bases. The CDR3 contains 16 residues. From germline, CDR1 is SGHAT and CDR2 FQNNGV. CDR3 amino acids: CASSQERTGGLGEQYF. For the CDR3, the DNA is TGCGCCAGCAGCCAAGAAAGGACAGGGGGCTTAGGCGAGCAGTACTTC. The whole variable domain, remainder taken from reference TRBV11-2 and TRBJ2-7, is EAGVAQSPRYKIIEKRQSVAFWCNPISGHATLYWYQQILGQGPKLLIQFQNNGVVDDSQLPKDRFSAERLKGVDSTLKIQPAKLEDSAVYLCASSQERTGGLGEQYFGPGTRLTVT.

The rearrangement links TRBV6-5 to TRBJ1-3, with D unclear. This CDR3 has 13 amino acids. Germline values: CDR1 MNHEY, CDR2 SVGAGI. The V end was cut by 8 bases, the J end by 2 bases, with 10 bases between. CDR3 DNA sequence: TGTGCCAGCCAAAACCCCCCTGGAAACACCATATATTTT. Translation gives CASQNPPGNTIYF.

This clone has just one count. The V and J genes are TRBV29-1 and TRBJ2-6; tentative D call: TRBD1 (6 bases). V was cut by 8 bases and J by 8 bases, with 16 bases left in between. Germline-derived CDR1 and CDR2 are SQVTM and ANQGSEA. The CDR3 is made up of 13 amino acids. DNA of the CDR3: TGCAGCATCCGGGCACAGGGACCCAACGTCCTGACTTTC. Protein product: CSIRAQGPNVLTF. The whole variable domain, remainder taken from reference TRBV29-1 and TRBJ2-6, is SAVISQKPSRDICQRGTSLTIQCQVDSQVTMMFWYRQQPGQSLTLIATANQGSEATYESGFVIDKFPISRPNLTFSTLTVSNMSPEDSSIYLCSIRAQGPNVLTFGAGSRLTVL.

The chain joins TRBV30 to TRBJ2-4, with TRBD1 identical over 8 bases. CDR3 length: 13 amino acids. CDR1 GTSNPN and CDR2 SVGIG come from the germline V gene (reference sequence). Trimming took 2 bases from V and 5 from J; bases not matched to a gene: 2. The CDR3 nucleotides read TGTGCCTGGAGTCAGGGGGCCCAAAACATTCAGTACTTC. Amino acids: CAWSQGAQNIQYF. Drawing the rest from reference TRBV30 and TRBJ2-4, the complete variable domain is SQTIHQWPATLVQPVGSPLSLECTVEGTSNPNLYWYRQAAGRGLQLLFYSVGIGQISSEVPQNLSASRPQDRQFILSSKKLLLSDSGFYLCAWSQGAQNIQYFGAGTRLSVL.

The J gene is TRBJ2-1, the V gene TRBV25-1, with 7 bases that match TRBD1. The CDR3 is 14 residues long. CDR1 is MGHDK and CDR2 is SYGVNS in the germline V gene. V lost 6 bases to trimming and J lost 12 bases; unmatched junction nucleotides: 14. CDR3 sequence: CASSPQGQTMRQFF. DNA for the CDR3: TGTGCCAGCAGCCCTCAGGGACAGACAATGAGGCAGTTCTTC.

The genes are TRBV7-9 and TRBJ1-3, with 8 bases lining up with TRBD1. The germline gives CDR1 SEHNR, CDR2 FQNEAQ (reference sequence). The CDR3 loop spans 18 amino acids. Trimming removed 5 bases from V and 0 bases from J; junction bases left unmatched: 12. CDR3 sequence reads: CASSPGQGRSGSGNTIYF. The CDR3 region has the DNA TGTGCCAGCAGCCCAGGACAGGGAAGGTCGGGCTCTGGAAACACCATATATTTT. Together with reference TRBV7-9 and TRBJ1-3, the CDR3 gives the full variable domain: DTGVSQNPRHKITKRGQNVTFRCDPISEHNRLYWYRQTLGQGPEFLTYFQNEAQLEKSRLLSDRFSAERPKGSFSTLEIQRTEQGDSAMYLCASSPGQGRSGSGNTIYFGEGSWLTVV.

V and J are TRBV18 and TRBJ2-2, with TRBD1 identical over 9 bases. The CDR3 covers 16 residues. V gave up 3 bases and J gave up 6 bases; unmatched junction bases: 8. CDR1 and CDR2 (germline): KGHSH, LQKENI. CDR3 sequence reads: CASSPSRDRDAGELFF. The CDR3 nucleotides are TGTGCCAGCTCACCGTCTCGGGACAGGGACGCCGGGGAGCTGTTTTTT.

The chain uses TRBV27 and TRBJ1-2; D is ambiguous. The CDR3 contains 13 residues. Germline V CDR1 and CDR2: MNHEY, SMNVEV (reference sequence). V was pared by 3 bases and J by 5 bases, with 10 bases between. Here the CDR3 reads CASSFGPLYGYTF. In DNA, the CDR3 is TGTGCCAGCAGTTTCGGACCTTTATATGGCTACACCTTC.

Notes on this clone: At one boundary the junction diverges from the germline segment, which might be a read error. The chain has TRBV6-1 and TRBJ1-1; possibly TRBD1 for D (5 bases). Germline CDR1 reads MNHNS; CDR2 reads SASEGT. The CDR3 contains 16 residues. The chain's CDR3 is CAISASTGRVNTEAFF. The CDR3, as DNA: TGTGCCATCAGTGCTTCCACGGGGCGGGTGAACACTGAAGCTTTCTTT.

The rearrangement links TRBV11-1 to TRBJ2-3; 8 bases line up with TRBD2. Germline assignment: CDR1 SGHAT and CDR2 FQDESV (reference sequence). V gave up 5 bases and J gave up 7 bases; unmatched junction bases: 11. The CDR3 totals 15 residues. The CDR3 nucleotides read TGTGCCAGCAGCCAAAGGCACGGGGGGGCGTATACGCAGTATTTT. Its translation is CASSQRHGGAYTQYF.

This chain connects TRBV2 to TRBJ2-3; possible D gene TRBD1, 5 bases. This CDR3 has 15 residues. Trimming pared 0 bases from V and 4 bases from J, leaving 11 bases between. CDR1 SNHLY and CDR2 FYNNEI come from the germline V gene. DNA of the CDR3: TGTGCCAGCAGTGAAGCGCGGAAAGGGGCAGATACGCAGTATTTT. The encoded protein is CASSEARKGADTQYF.

The rearrangement joins TRBV30 to TRBJ1-4; D unresolved. Trimming left V 1 base short and J 4 bases short, with 13 bases between. The germline V gene has CDR1 GTSNPN and CDR2 SVGIG (reference sequence). The CDR3 is 15 amino acids. CDR3 loop: CAWSAARGINEKLFF. CDR3 nucleotide sequence: TGTGCCTGGAGTGCCGCACGAGGGATTAATGAAAAACTGTTTTTT.

The V and J genes are TRBV5-1 and TRBJ2-7; D unclear. V was shortened by 1 base and J by 0 bases, with 8 bases between the two germline ends. Germline CDR1 and CDR2: SGHRS and YFSETQ. This CDR3 is 14 amino acids long. The CDR3 loop reads CASSLTASSYEQYF. For the CDR3, the DNA is TGCGCCAGCAGCTTGACAGCGAGCTCCTACGAGCAGTACTTC. Looking up the rest from reference TRBV5-1 and TRBJ2-7 gives the full variable domain: KAGVTQTPRYLIKTRGQQVTLSCSPISGHRSVSWYQQTPGQGLQFLFEYFSETQRNKGNFPGRFSGRQFSNSRSEMNVSTLELGDSALYLCASSLTASSYEQYFGPGTRLTVT.

The gene calls are TRBV5-1 and TRBJ2-7; D is uncertain. The V gene's germline CDR1 is SGHRS and CDR2 YFSETQ. This CDR3 region has 15 residues. V gave up 0 bases and J gave up 6 bases, with 16 bases separating them. The CDR3 is CASSLGEVIVGEQYF. DNA of the CDR3: TGCGCCAGCAGCTTGGGAGAGGTAATAGTCGGCGAGCAGTACTTC.

This clone was observed a handful of times. The chain is built from TRBV9 and TRBJ1-1; a weak D match, TRBD1 (6 bases). Trimming removed 6 bases from V and 1 base from J, with 16 bases in between. Germline-derived CDR1 and CDR2 are SGDLS and YYNGEE. This CDR3 is 15 amino acids long. This CDR3 reads CASTQGGTPNTEAFF. The CDR3 nucleotides are TGTGCCAGCACCCAAGGGGGGACACCGAACACTGAAGCTTTCTTT.

The chain combines TRBV5-1 with TRBJ2-5; D remains ambiguous. V shed 0 bases and J shed 5 bases, with 5 bases lying between them. Germline V lookup: CDR1 SGHRS, CDR2 YFSETQ. The CDR3 has 12 residues. CDR3 region: CASSLGSETQYF. The DNA for the CDR3 is TGCGCCAGCAGCTTGGGCAGTGAGACCCAGTACTTC.

The chain couples TRBV5-1 to TRBJ2-1; no firm D call. The CDR3 extends over 15 amino acids. Germline V gene data show CDR1 as SGHRS and CDR2 as YFSETQ. Trimming removed 0 bases from V and 5 bases from J, with 12 bases in between. CDR3 coding DNA: TGCGCCAGCAGCTTGGTGGGCGATAGTGACAATGAGCAGTTCTTC. Translated: CASSLVGDSDNEQFF.

The chain couples TRBV6-1 to TRBJ2-7; 10 bases are a match to TRBD1. CDR1 and CDR2 from the germline V gene are MNHNS and SASEGT. This CDR3 is built from 14 residues. The trim removed 8 bases at V and 6 bases at J, leaving 10 bases unmatched. In DNA, the CDR3 is TGTGCCAGCGGCCTGACAGGGGGCGTCTCCGAGCAGTACTTC. Its translation is CASGLTGGVSEQYF.

This sequence joins TRBV18 and TRBJ1-2; D remains unclear. V shed 2 bases and J shed 2 bases, with 18 bases lying between them. The CDR3 covers 17 residues. Germline assignment: CDR1 KGHSH and CDR2 LQKENI. The CDR3, as DNA: TGTGCCAGCTCACCAGATTCGGGAGGGAAAACGAACTATGGCTACACCTTC. Encoded protein: CASSPDSGGKTNYGYTF.